This T cell receptor beta chain is drawn from a study of OX40 agonist ivuxolimab in advanced cancers. Study summary: Dose-escalation cases comprised hepatocellular carcinoma, melanoma, renal cell or head and neck cancer. Checkpoint inhibitors had been given previously to about 38% of patients. Study conclusions and caveats: Expanded clones tended on average to be more numerous among CD8+ T cells than CD4+. Normalized expansion of T-cell clones was also low for some nonresponders.

Some clones are missing from TCRdb's copy, which holds only in-frame ones; the method was immunoSEQ multiplex PCR. Of tens of thousands of clones in the sample, roughly 85% are singletons; the top ten hold about a tenth. Concerning this clone itself: Its antigen remains unknown.

This specimen consisted of CD4+ or CD8+ T cells sorted from blood, obtained in a trial of the OX40 agonist ivuxolimab. The TCR originated in an adult with an advanced solid tumor such as melanoma, head and neck, liver or kidney cancer.

The CDR3 region has the DNA TGCGCCAGCAGCATGATGACAGAAAGCTCTGGGGCCAACGTCCTGACTTTC. Residues: CASSMMTESSGANVLTF. V gene TRBV5-1 combines with J gene TRBJ2-6, with D tentatively TRBD1 (5 bases). Per germline, CDR1 SGHRS and CDR2 YFSETQ. The CDR3 runs to 17 residues. Trimming shortened V by 4 bases and J by 0 bases, and 14 bases separated the two germline ends.